A selection of T cell receptor beta chains follows, all from one sample in a study of PD-L1 blockade in urothelial cancer. Clones were read by immunoSEQ multiplex PCR, and TCRdb kept only the in-frame ones, dropping some. The sample holds over 100,000 clones, roughly 83% seen once. This specimen was PBMCs, taken around atezolizumab (anti-PD-L1) treatment. The receptor source for this set is a man in his fifties with urothelial cancer. Both conserved end residues are part of each CDR3. Fields, in order: clone size, V gene, D gene, J gene, CDR3 protein, CDR3 DNA. A D gene is named only where the DNA matches it firmly. Clone sizes are given selectively: once, few, many, or a class where the clone is expanded.

.	TRBV25-1	.	TRBJ1-5	CASSELGARQPQHF	TGTGCCAGCAGTGAATTGGGGGCGCGGCAGCCCCAGCATTTT
.	TRBV19	TRBD1	TRBJ1-5	CASSRAGGDGQPQHF	TGTGCCAGTAGTAGAGCAGGGGGCGATGGTCAGCCCCAGCATTTT
.	TRBV18	TRBD1	TRBJ2-3	CASSEGTGVSTDTQYF	TGTGCCAGCTCAGAAGGGACAGGGGTGAGCACAGATACGCAGTATTTT
once	TRBV2	.	TRBJ2-5	CASSQGLADGETQYF	TGTGCCAGCAGTCAGGGGCTAGCTGATGGAGAGACCCAGTACTTC
.	TRBV11-3	TRBD2	TRBJ2-2	CASSFNLAGGNGELFF	TGTGCCAGCAGCTTCAACCTAGCGGGAGGGAACGGGGAGCTGTTTTTT
.	TRBV18	.	TRBJ2-1	CASSRSSGENEQFF	TGTGCCAGCTCACGTTCCTCGGGGGAGAATGAGCAGTTCTTC
.	TRBV6-6	.	TRBJ2-7	CASSHVAAGSYEQYF	TGTGCCAGCAGTCACGTTGCTGCAGGATCCTACGAGCAGTACTTC
.	TRBV5-1	TRBD1	TRBJ2-6	CASGTGASSGANVLTF	TGCGCCAGCGGTACAGGGGCGAGCTCTGGGGCCAACGTCCTGACTTTC
.	TRBV7-9	.	TRBJ2-7	CASTPTGNYEQYF	TGTGCCAGCACCCCGACAGGAAACTACGAGCAGTACTTC
.	TRBV5-4	TRBD2	TRBJ2-4	CASSETSGRAKNIQYF	TGTGCCAGCAGTGAGACCAGCGGGAGGGCCAAAAACATTCAGTACTTC
.	TRBV29-1	.	TRBJ1-2	CSVGSGNYGYTF	TGCAGCGTTGGCTCAGGGAACTATGGCTACACCTTC
once	TRBV5-6	TRBD1	TRBJ2-2	CASSRTGFGELFF	TGTGCCAGCAGCCGGACAGGTTTCGGGGAGCTGTTTTTT
once	TRBV27	TRBD2	TRBJ2-7	CASSFSGRSYEQYF	TGTGCCAGCAGCTTTAGCGGGAGGTCCTACGAGCAGTACTTC
.	TRBV23-1	.	TRBJ2-3	CASSQSEPRGADTQYF	TGCGCCAGCAGTCAGAGCGAACCCCGGGGAGCAGATACGCAGTATTTT
.	TRBV7-2	TRBD2	TRBJ2-3	CASSLASGRLDTQYF	TGTGCCAGCAGCTTGGCTAGCGGGAGATTAGATACGCAGTATTTT
few	TRBV28	.	TRBJ2-3	CAAGRLSTDTQYF	TGTGCCGCGGGCCGACTTAGCACAGATACGCAGTATTTT
.	TRBV19	TRBD2	TRBJ2-2	CASSRLAGRTGELFF	TGTGCCAGTAGTCGACTAGCGGGGCGAACCGGGGAGCTGTTTTTT
.	TRBV7-3	TRBD2	TRBJ2-3	CASSLPGGQGLAGTNTDTQYF	TGTGCCAGCAGCTTACCCGGAGGTCAGGGACTAGCGGGTACTAACACAGATACGCAGTATTTT
.	TRBV6-1	TRBD2	TRBJ2-7	CASTLAGPRGEQYF	TGTGCCAGCACCCTAGCGGGCCCTCGGGGGGAGCAGTACTTC
few	TRBV2	.	TRBJ1-2	CASSQAVEYGYTF	TGTGCCAGCAGCCAAGCGGTTGAATATGGCTACACCTTC
.	TRBV4-1	TRBD1	TRBJ1-3	CASGTDRAATGNTIYF	TGCGCCAGCGGAACAGACAGGGCGGCTACTGGAAACACCATATATTTT
.	TRBV4-1	TRBD2	TRBJ2-7	CASSRTSGTYEQYF	TGCGCCAGCAGCAGGACTAGCGGTACCTACGAGCAGTACTTC
.	TRBV7-9	.	TRBJ2-1	CASSSGPTGVYNEQFF	TGTGCCAGCAGCTCTGGTCCAACAGGTGTCTACAATGAGCAGTTCTTC
.	TRBV4-1	.	TRBJ2-3	CASSQDLRAVNTQYF	TGCGCCAGCAGCCAAGATCTTAGAGCGGTAAATACGCAGTATTTT
once	TRBV6-5	.	TRBJ1-5	CASRTRGNGNQPQHF	TGTGCCAGCAGAACCAGGGGAAACGGGAATCAGCCCCAGCATTTT
.	TRBV19	TRBD1	TRBJ1-3	CASGTGSGNTIYF	TGTGCCAGTGGGACAGGGTCCGGAAACACCATATATTTT
.	TRBV9	.	TRBJ2-7	CASELEQYF	TGTGCCAGCGAACTCGAGCAGTACTTC
.	TRBV7-2	TRBD1	TRBJ1-6	CASSNQGQNSPLHF	TGTGCCAGCAGCAACCAGGGACAGAATTCACCCCTCCACTTT
.	TRBV11-2	.	TRBJ1-1	CASSLLGQRRAEAFF	TGTGCCAGCAGCCTGTTGGGGCAAAGGAGGGCTGAAGCTTTCTTT
.	TRBV10-3	.	TRBJ1-3	CAIISRQGISGNTIYF	TGTGCCATCATATCCCGTCAGGGGATCTCTGGAAACACCATATATTTT
.	TRBV6-6	TRBD1	TRBJ2-7	CASSYYRGQYEQYF	TGTGCCAGCAGTTACTACAGGGGACAGTACGAGCAGTACTTC
.	TRBV28	.	TRBJ1-5	CASSLLKQPQHF	TGTGCCAGCAGTTTATTAAAACAGCCCCAGCATTTT
.	TRBV11-1	TRBD1	TRBJ2-1	CASSSTIGQGGLGEQFF	TGTGCCAGCAGCTCAACTATTGGACAGGGGGGATTGGGTGAGCAGTTCTTC
.	TRBV7-9	TRBD1	TRBJ2-6	CASSPGQGRRSGANVLTF	TGTGCCAGCAGCCCTGGACAGGGAAGGAGGTCTGGGGCCAACGTCCTGACTTTC
.	TRBV10-2	TRBD1	TRBJ1-1	CASQDRGLGTEAFF	TGCGCCAGCCAGGACAGGGGATTAGGCACTGAAGCTTTCTTT
.	TRBV7-9	.	TRBJ2-6	CASRTPSGANVLTF	TGTGCCAGCAGAACTCCCTCTGGGGCCAACGTCCTGACTTTC
few	TRBV29-1	TRBD1	TRBJ1-1	CSVTTGAGTEAFF	TGCAGCGTTACGACAGGGGCGGGCACTGAAGCTTTCTTT
.	TRBV30	.	TRBJ2-1	CGGRTYNEQFF	TGTGGAGGGAGAACCTACAATGAGCAGTTCTTC
once	TRBV6-5	.	TRBJ1-4	CASSSVRETNEKLFF	TGTGCCAGCAGTTCTGTCAGGGAAACTAATGAAAAACTGTTTTTT